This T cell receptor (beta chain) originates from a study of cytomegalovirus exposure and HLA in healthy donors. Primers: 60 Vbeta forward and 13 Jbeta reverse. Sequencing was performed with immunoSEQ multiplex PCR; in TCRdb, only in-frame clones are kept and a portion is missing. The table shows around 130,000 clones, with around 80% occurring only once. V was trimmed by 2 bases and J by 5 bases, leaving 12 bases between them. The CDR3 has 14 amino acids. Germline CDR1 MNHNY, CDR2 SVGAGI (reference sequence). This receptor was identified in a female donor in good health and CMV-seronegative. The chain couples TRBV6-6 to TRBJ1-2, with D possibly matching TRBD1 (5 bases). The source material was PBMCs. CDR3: CASSYRRGEYGYTF. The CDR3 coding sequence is TGTGCCAGCAGTTACAGGCGGGGGGAGTATGGCTACACCTTC.